What follows are 2 T cell receptor beta chains derived from one specimen sequenced in a study of blood T cells in healthy people across ages. A J-beta primer mix and a sample-barcoded 5' primer were used in a second PCR of about 6 to 12 cycles. TCRdb ran MiXCR on the 5' RACE reads and lists one entry per CDR3 protein. The sample lists roughly 1,700,000 distinct CDR3 sequences; approximately 30% were seen once. The sequenced material came from blood. The receptors stem from a woman aged 25 to 39 in good health.

The chain couples TRBV20-1 to TRBJ2-7, with a weak D call TRBD2 (5 bases). This CDR3 region has 15 residues. Per germline, CDR1 DFQATT and CDR2 SNEGSKA (reference sequence). V gave up 3 bases and J gave up 2 bases, with 17 bases separating them. The CDR3: CSASLWTLGTYEQYF. The CDR3 DNA reads as TGCAGTGCTAGCCTATGGACTCTCGGTACCTACGAGCAGTACTTC.

This clonotype has a handful of counts. The rearrangement links TRBV6-2 or TRBV6-3 to TRBJ2-7; D may be TRBD1 or TRBD2 (5 bases each). Trimming left V 2 bases short and J 2 bases short, with 16 bases between. Germline CDR1 reads MNHEY; CDR2 reads SVGEGT. CDR3 size: 16 residues. CDR3 amino acids: CASSYPRGARPYEQYF. CDR3 sequence (DNA): TGTGCCAGCAGTTACCCGAGGGGAGCCCGTCCCTACGAGCAGTACTTC.